The 11 T cell receptor beta chains presented below share a single source sample, sequenced in a study of blood T cell repertoires in COVID-19. TCRdb's table, derived via immunoSEQ multiplex PCR, lists solely in-frame clones and lacks some. Of around 230,000 clones in the sample, 70% to 90% are singletons; the top ten hold under 4%. The sequencing sample was made of PBMCs or T cells enriched from blood (not recorded which). Receptor source: a woman aged 40 to 50 with acute COVID-19.

This chain uses TRBV6-2 or TRBV6-3 with TRBJ1-5; 7 bases line up with TRBD1. The trim removed 4 bases at V and 4 bases at J, leaving 4 bases unmatched. Germline CDR1 and CDR2: MNHEY and SVGEGT. This CDR3 is built from 14 residues. The CDR3 here is CASSSSTGNQPQHF. The CDR3, as DNA: TGTGCCAGCAGTTCCTCGACAGGGAATCAGCCCCAGCATTTT.

The chain carries TRBV27 and TRBJ1-5; D unclear. CDR1 is MNHEY, CDR2 SMNVEV, per germline (reference sequence). V gave up 2 bases and J gave up 0 bases, with 8 bases separating them. The CDR3 is 15 amino acids. In DNA, the CDR3 is TGTGCCAGCAGTTTAAGTAGCTATAGCAATCAGCCCCAGCATTTT. Translation gives CASSLSSYSNQPQHF.

The genes are TRBV4-3 and TRBJ2-3, with D possibly TRBD2 on 7 matching bases. The V gene lost 0 bases and the J gene lost 3 bases, with 13 bases spanning the gap. This CDR3 spans 16 amino acids. Germline CDR1 is LGHNA and CDR2 is YSLEER. The CDR3 region is CASSQDTGGNTDTQYF. The CDR3 DNA reads TGCGCCAGCAGCCAAGACACGGGGGGCAATACAGATACGCAGTATTTT.

V gene TRBV2 combines with J gene TRBJ1-5, with 8 bases matching TRBD1. This CDR3 contains 17 residues. The germline CDR1 and CDR2 sequences are SNHLY and FYNNEI. The J segment lost 0 bases and the V segment lost 5 bases, leaving 9 bases of the junction unmatched. Written as DNA, the CDR3 is TGTGCCAGCAGTCAGGACGGGACAGGCTATAGCAATCAGCCCCAGCATTTT. This gives the protein CASSQDGTGYSNQPQHF.

The chain joins TRBV7-3 to TRBJ2-3; D may be TRBD2 (5 bases). The CDR3 is 13 residues long. Trimming left V 1 base short and J 6 bases short, with 8 bases between. Germline V gene sequence: CDR1 SGHTA, CDR2 FQGTGA. The CDR3 reads CASSLRVADTQYF. For the CDR3, the DNA is TGTGCCAGCAGCTTAAGGGTAGCGGATACGCAGTATTTT.

The V gene is TRBV4-3, the J gene TRBJ1-3, with D possibly being TRBD1 (5 bases). The CDR3 has 15 residues. Germline CDR1 and CDR2: LGHNA and YSLEER. The V end was cut by 4 bases, the J end by 4 bases, with 14 bases between. The CDR3 sequence: CASSRGWGVGNTIYF. In DNA form, the CDR3 reads TGCGCCAGCAGCCGGGGTTGGGGGGTCGGAAACACCATATATTTT.

The rearrangement links TRBV7-2 to TRBJ2-3; 8 bases are a match to TRBD2. Germline V gene lookup returns CDR1 SGHTA and CDR2 FQGNSA. CDR3 length: 14 residues. CDR3 in amino acids: CASGEGRITDTQYF. The CDR3 DNA follows: TGTGCTAGCGGGGAAGGGAGGATCACAGATACGCAGTATTTT. The full variable domain, its missing parts supplied by reference TRBV7-2 and TRBJ2-3, is GAGVSQSPSNKVTEKGKDVELRCDPISGHTALYWYRQSLGQGLEFLIYFQGNSAPDKSGLPSDRFSAERTGGSVSTLTIQRTQQEDSAVYLCASGEGRITDTQYFGPGTRLTVL.

This clone was detected only a few times. V usage is TRBV10-1 and J usage is TRBJ1-1; 7 bases line up with TRBD1. This CDR3 is built from 13 residues. The trim removed 6 bases at V and 1 base at J, leaving 2 bases unmatched. Per the germline V gene, CDR1 is WNHNN and CDR2 is SYGVQD (reference sequence). Here the CDR3 DNA reads TGCGCCAGCAGCCCAGGGGGGAACACTGAAGCTTTCTTT. It translates to CASSPGGNTEAFF.

A few counts support this clone. V is TRBV15 and J is TRBJ2-2, with D maybe TRBD2 (5 bases). Trimming took off 0 bases at V and 0 bases at J, with 11 bases between the two ends. The germline V gene has CDR1 LNHNV and CDR2 YYDKDF (reference sequence). This CDR3 is built from 17 residues. CDR3 DNA sequence: TGTGCCACCAGCAGAGATCCCACGGGGACGAACACCGGGGAGCTGTTTTTT. This codes for CATSRDPTGTNTGELFF.

This clone occurred a few times. The genes are TRBV19 and TRBJ1-1, with 11 bases aligning to TRBD1. V lost 4 bases to trimming and J lost 1 base; unmatched junction nucleotides: 5. Per the germline V gene, CDR1 is LNHDA and CDR2 is SQIVND (reference sequence). The CDR3 is made up of 16 amino acids. The CDR3 loop reads CASSTPGQGGNTEAFF. CDR3 sequence (DNA): TGTGCCAGTAGTACTCCGGGACAGGGGGGGAACACTGAAGCTTTCTTT.

Remarks on this clone: Other DNA sequences of this sample code for an identical CDR3. The genes are TRBV7-2 and TRBJ2-3; D may be TRBD2 (6 bases). The CDR3 extends over 15 amino acids. V was trimmed by 0 bases and J by 1 base, leaving 8 bases between them. Germline V gene sequence: CDR1 SGHTA, CDR2 FQGNSA. For the CDR3, the DNA is TGTGCCAGCAGCTTAGCTAGCGGAGGCACAGATACGCAGTATTTT. Its protein is CASSLASGGTDTQYF.